Here is one T cell receptor (beta chain) with its context. These data are taken from a study of cytomegalovirus exposure and HLA in healthy donors. Overall study: Earlier, 95 million to 120 million unique TCR beta sequences were recovered from roughly 170 million T cells by an analysis. HLA-typed donors were the source of around 80 million unique TCRs, which an early data release held.

This CDR3 is built from 13 residues. V gave up 7 bases and J gave up 6 bases, with 13 bases separating them. CDR1 and CDR2 (germline): ENHRY, SYGVKD. The PCR used 60 Vbeta and 13 Jbeta primers. Assay used: immunoSEQ multiplex PCR; TCRdb lists only in-frame clones, some missing. The sample lists approximately 160,000 clones, 64% occurring once. V gene TRBV10-3 combines with J gene TRBJ2-1, with D unclear. Sequencing was done on a sample of PBMCs. The receptor was isolated from a woman aged 25 to 39 in good health and CMV-seropositive. The CDR3 loop reads CAITPQIANEQFF. The CDR3 nucleotides read TGTGCCATCACCCCCCAGATAGCCAATGAGCAGTTCTTC.